These 8 T cell receptor beta chains came from one sample sequenced in a study of T cell responses to AZD1222 COVID-19 vaccine. The protocol was immunoSEQ multiplex PCR, while the TCRdb copy is restricted to in-frame clones and leaves out a portion. The repertoire includes under 150,000 clones, 85% to 90% of them detected once, and 1.5% to 2% sits in the top ten. The sequences come from peripheral blood, collected 28 days after the second AZD1222 dose. The receptors were sampled from an adult who received the AZD1222 COVID-19 vaccine.

The gene calls are TRBV7-3 and TRBJ2-3; TRBD2 matches at 10 bases. This CDR3 has 16 residues. The J segment lost 5 bases and the V segment lost 5 bases, leaving 10 bases of the junction unmatched. Germline assignment: CDR1 SGHTA and CDR2 FQGTGA. The CDR3 sequence is CASSPQLSSGRDTQYF. In DNA, the CDR3 is TGTGCCAGCAGCCCGCAGCTCTCTAGCGGGAGAGATACGCAGTATTTT.

This clone has a single count. V gene TRBV10-1 combines with J gene TRBJ1-1; D is undetermined. The CDR3 sequence is 14 residues long. Germline-derived CDR1 and CDR2 are WNHNN and SYGVQD (reference sequence). Trimming removed 3 bases at V and 11 bases at J, with 19 bases between. The CDR3 DNA reads TGCGCCAGCAGTGAAACGATTACTGGGGAGTACGCTTTCTTT. Its translation: CASSETITGEYAFF.

The chain is built from TRBV2 and TRBJ1-3, with D maybe TRBD1 (5 bases). Germline V gene sequence: CDR1 SNHLY, CDR2 FYNNEI. V dropped 7 bases and J dropped 0 bases, with 13 bases sitting between them. The CDR3 loop spans 15 amino acids. The CDR3 DNA reads as TGTGCCAGCATCCCAGACAGAAGCTCTGGAAACACCATATATTTT. It translates to CASIPDRSSGNTIYF.

The V gene is TRBV25-1, the J gene TRBJ1-2; D may be TRBD1 (6 bases). Trimming took off 2 bases at V and 10 bases at J, with 14 bases between the two ends. The germline CDR1 and CDR2 sequences are MGHDK and SYGVNS. The CDR3 contains 13 residues. This CDR3 is CASSEGDIGLYTF. In DNA, the CDR3 is TGTGCCAGCAGTGAAGGGGACATAGGTCTCTACACCTTC.

This sequence joins TRBV7-3 and TRBJ2-1; no clear D gene. The V gene's germline CDR1 is SGHTA and CDR2 FQGTGA. Trimming left V 4 bases short and J 4 bases short, with 14 bases between. The CDR3 runs to 15 residues. The DNA for the CDR3 is TGTGCCAGCAGCTCCTCAGGTGGAACGTACAATGAGCAGTTCTTC. This sequence encodes CASSSSGGTYNEQFF.

This sequence joins TRBV10-3 and TRBJ1-1; possibly TRBD1 for D (5 bases). CDR1 ENHRY and CDR2 SYGVKD come from the germline V gene. This CDR3 spans 11 amino acids. Trimming took 8 bases from V and 7 from J, leaving 11 bases between them. CDR3 coding DNA: TGTGCCATCGGCGACAGATTTGAAGCTTTCTTT. Its protein product is CAIGDRFEAFF.

The count of this clone is one. V and J are TRBV4-3 and TRBJ1-2, with a weak D call TRBD1 (6 bases). The V end lost 3 bases, the J end lost 6 bases, and 17 bases lay between the germline ends. The CDR3 is 15 residues long. The germline CDR1 and CDR2 sequences are LGHNA and YSLEER. This CDR3 reads CASSQGTQGSHGYTF. In nucleotides, the CDR3 is TGCGCCAGCAGCCAGGGGACTCAGGGGTCCCATGGCTACACCTTC.

V and J are TRBV2 and TRBJ1-3; a weak D match, TRBD1 (5 bases). Germline CDR1 reads SNHLY; CDR2 reads FYNNEI. CDR3 length equals 13 residues. The ends were cut back, 9 bases at V and 1 base at J, with 10 bases in the middle. For the CDR3, the DNA is TGTGCCAGAAGGGACGGGTCTGGAAACACCATATATTTT. This encodes CARRDGSGNTIYF. The whole variable domain, remainder taken from reference TRBV2 and TRBJ1-3, is EPEVTQTPSHQVTQMGQEVILRCVPISNHLYFYWYRQILGQKVEFLVSFYNNEISEKSEIFDDQFSVERPDGSNFTLKIRSTKLEDSAMYFCARRDGSGNTIYFGEGSWLTVV.